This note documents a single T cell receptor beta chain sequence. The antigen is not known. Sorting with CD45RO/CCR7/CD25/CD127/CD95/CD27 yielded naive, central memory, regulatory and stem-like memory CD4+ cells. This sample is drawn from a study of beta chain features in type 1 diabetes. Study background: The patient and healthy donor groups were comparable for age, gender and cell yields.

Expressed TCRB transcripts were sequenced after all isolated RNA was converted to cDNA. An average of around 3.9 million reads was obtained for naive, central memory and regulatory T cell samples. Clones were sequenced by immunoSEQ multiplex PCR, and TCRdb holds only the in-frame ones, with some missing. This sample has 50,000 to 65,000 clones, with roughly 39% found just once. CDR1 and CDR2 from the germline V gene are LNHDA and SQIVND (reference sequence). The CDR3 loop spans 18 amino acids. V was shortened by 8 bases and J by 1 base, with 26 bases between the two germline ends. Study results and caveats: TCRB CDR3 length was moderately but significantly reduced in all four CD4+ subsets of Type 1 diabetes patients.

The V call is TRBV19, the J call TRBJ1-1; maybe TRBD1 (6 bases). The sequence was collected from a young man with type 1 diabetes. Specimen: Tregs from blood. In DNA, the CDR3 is TGTGCCAGTTTTCCCAAGACCAACAGGGCGCGGACGAACACTGAAGCTTTCTTT. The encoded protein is CASFPKTNRARTNTEAFF.